This T cell receptor beta chain originates from a study of tumor-infiltrating lymphocytes in oesophageal squamous cell carcinoma. TCRdb analysed the PCR reads with MiXCR anew, one entry per CDR3 protein. The profile shows 18,000 or so distinct CDR3 sequences, roughly two fifths of them singletons. This CDR3 contains 13 residues. Germline values: CDR1 MNHEY, CDR2 SMNVEV (reference sequence). This clonotype appeared many times. Sequenced: normal esophageal tissue next to the tumor. The rearrangement links TRBV27 to TRBJ2-1; either TRBD1 or TRBD2 may supply D (5 bases each). The assigned J gene may be wrong: the sequence end matches TRBJ2-7 better. This receptor was taken from a male donor with esophageal squamous cell carcinoma. The CDR3 DNA sequence: TGTGCCAGCAGTACCCAGGGAGTCTACGAGCAGTACTTC. Amino acids: CASSTQGVYEQYF.